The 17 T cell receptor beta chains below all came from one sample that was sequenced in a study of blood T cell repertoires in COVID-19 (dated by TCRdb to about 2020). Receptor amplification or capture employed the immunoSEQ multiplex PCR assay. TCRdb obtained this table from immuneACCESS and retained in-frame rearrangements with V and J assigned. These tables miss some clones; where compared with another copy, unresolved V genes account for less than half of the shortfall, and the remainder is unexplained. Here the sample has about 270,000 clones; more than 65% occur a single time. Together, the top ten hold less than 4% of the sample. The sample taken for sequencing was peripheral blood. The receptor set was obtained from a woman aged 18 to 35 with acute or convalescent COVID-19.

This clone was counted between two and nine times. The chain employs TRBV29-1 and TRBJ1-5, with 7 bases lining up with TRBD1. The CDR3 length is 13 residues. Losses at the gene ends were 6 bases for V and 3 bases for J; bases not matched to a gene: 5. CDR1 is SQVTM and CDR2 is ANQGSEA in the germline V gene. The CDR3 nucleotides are TGCAGCGTACGACAGGGAAACAATCAGCCCCAGCATTTT. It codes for CSVRQGNNQPQHF. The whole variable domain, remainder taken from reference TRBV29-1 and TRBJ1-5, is SAVISQKPSRDICQRGTSLTIQCQVDSQVTMMFWYRQQPGQSLTLIATANQGSEATYESGFVIDKFPISRPNLTFSTLTVSNMSPEDSSIYLCSVRQGNNQPQHFGDGTRLSIL.

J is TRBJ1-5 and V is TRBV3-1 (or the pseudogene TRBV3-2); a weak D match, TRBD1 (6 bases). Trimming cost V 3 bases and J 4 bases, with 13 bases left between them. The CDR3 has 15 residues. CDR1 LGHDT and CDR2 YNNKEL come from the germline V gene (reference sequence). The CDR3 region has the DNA TGTGCCAGCAGCCATGGGACAATCAAAAATCAGCCCCAGCATTTT. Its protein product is CASSHGTIKNQPQHF.

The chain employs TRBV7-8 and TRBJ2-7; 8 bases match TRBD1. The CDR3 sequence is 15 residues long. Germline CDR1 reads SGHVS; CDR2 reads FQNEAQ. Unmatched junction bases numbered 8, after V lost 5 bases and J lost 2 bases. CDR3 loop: CASSLGQGRAYEQYF. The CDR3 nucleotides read TGTGCCAGCAGCCTAGGACAGGGAAGGGCCTACGAGCAGTACTTC.

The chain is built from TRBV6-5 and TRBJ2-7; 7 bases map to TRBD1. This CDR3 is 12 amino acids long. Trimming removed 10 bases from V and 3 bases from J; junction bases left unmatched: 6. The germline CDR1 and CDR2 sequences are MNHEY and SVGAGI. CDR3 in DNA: TGTGCCACCCTGGGACAGTTCTACGAGCAGTACTTC. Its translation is CATLGQFYEQYF.

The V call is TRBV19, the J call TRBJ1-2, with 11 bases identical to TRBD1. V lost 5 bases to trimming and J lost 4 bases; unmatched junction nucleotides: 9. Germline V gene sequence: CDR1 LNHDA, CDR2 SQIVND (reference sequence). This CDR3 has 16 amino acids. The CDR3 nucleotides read TGTGCCAGTAGTCGGGCCGGACAGGGGGCGTTCTATGGCTACACCTTC. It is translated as CASSRAGQGAFYGYTF.

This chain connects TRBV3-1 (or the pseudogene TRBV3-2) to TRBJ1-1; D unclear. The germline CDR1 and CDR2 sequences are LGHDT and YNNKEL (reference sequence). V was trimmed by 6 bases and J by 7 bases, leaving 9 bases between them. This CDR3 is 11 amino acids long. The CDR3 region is CASRGSLEAFF. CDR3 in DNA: TGTGCCAGCAGGGGCAGCCTTGAAGCTTTCTTT.

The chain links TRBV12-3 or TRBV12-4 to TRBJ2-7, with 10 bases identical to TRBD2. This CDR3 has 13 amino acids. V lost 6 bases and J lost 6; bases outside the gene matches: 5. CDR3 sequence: CASRFLAGGEQYF. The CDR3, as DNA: TGTGCCAGCAGATTTTTAGCGGGAGGCGAGCAGTACTTC.

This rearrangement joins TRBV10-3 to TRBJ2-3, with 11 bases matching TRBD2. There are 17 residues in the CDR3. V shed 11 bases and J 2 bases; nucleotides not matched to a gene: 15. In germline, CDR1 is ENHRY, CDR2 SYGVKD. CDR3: CARRQLAGGPSTDTQYF. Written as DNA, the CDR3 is TGTGCCCGCCGCCAATTAGCGGGAGGGCCCTCCACAGATACGCAGTATTTT.

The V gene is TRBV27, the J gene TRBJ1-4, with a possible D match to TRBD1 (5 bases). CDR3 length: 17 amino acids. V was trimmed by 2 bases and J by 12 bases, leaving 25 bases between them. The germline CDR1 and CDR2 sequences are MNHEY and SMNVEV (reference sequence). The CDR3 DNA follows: TGTGCCAGCAGTTTAGCAGGTGGAAGGGGATTGGTTGGGGAACTGTTTTTT. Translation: CASSLAGGRGLVGELFF.

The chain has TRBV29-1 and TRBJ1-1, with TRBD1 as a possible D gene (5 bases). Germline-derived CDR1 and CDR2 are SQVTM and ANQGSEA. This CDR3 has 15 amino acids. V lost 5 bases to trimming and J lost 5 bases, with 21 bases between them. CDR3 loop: CSVRGGAGWLTEAFF. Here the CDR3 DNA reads TGCAGCGTTCGCGGAGGGGCAGGGTGGTTGACTGAAGCTTTCTTT.

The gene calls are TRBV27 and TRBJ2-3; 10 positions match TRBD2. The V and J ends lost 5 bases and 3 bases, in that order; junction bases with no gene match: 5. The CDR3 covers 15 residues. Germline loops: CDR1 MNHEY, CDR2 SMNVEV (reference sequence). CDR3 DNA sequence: TGTGCCAGCAGTAAAAGCGGGAGGGCGACAGATACGCAGTATTTT. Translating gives CASSKSGRATDTQYF.

The chain's CDR3 is CASRYSGANVLTF. DNA of the CDR3: TGTGCCAGCAGGTACTCTGGGGCCAACGTCCTGACTTTC. The genes are TRBV2 and TRBJ2-6; no definite D call. V was shortened by 6 bases and J by 0 bases, with 3 bases between the two germline ends. This CDR3 has 13 amino acids. Looked up from germline, CDR1 is SNHLY and CDR2 is FYNNEI.

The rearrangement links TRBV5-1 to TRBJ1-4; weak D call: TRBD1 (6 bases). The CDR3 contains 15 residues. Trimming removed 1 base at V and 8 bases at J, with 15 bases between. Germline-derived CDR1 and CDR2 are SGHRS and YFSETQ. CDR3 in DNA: TGCGCCAGCAGCTTGTCCTCTCGGGACACAGAAAAACTGTTTTTT. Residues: CASSLSSRDTEKLFF.

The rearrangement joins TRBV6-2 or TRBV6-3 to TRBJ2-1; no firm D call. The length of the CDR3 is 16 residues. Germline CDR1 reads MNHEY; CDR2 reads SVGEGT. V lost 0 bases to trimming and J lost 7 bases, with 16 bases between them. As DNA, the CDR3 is TGTGCCAGCAGTTACTCTACGGCGGAAAGAGAAAATGAGCAGTTCTTC. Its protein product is CASSYSTAERENEQFF.

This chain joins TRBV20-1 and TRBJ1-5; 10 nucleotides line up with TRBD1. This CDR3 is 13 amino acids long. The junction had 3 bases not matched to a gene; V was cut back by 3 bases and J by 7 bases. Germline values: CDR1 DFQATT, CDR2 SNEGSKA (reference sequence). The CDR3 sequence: CSASGQGGQPQHF. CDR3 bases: TGCAGTGCTAGTGGACAGGGGGGACAGCCCCAGCATTTT.

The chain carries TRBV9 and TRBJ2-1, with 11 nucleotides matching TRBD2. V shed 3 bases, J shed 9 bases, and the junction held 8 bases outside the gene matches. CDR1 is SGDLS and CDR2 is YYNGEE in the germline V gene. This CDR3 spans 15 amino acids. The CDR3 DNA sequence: TGTGCCAGCAGCGGGGGTAGCGGGAGGGCCGGTGAGCAGTTCTTC. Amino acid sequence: CASSGGSGRAGEQFF.

CDR3 sequence (DNA): TGTGCCAGCAGCGATGAAGCAGACTCGATAAAAGAAGGCTACACCTTC. Its translation: CASSDEADSIKEGYTF. This chain links TRBV2 with TRBJ1-2; D unresolved. The V end lost 6 bases, the J end lost 8 bases, and 25 bases lay between the germline ends. Germline loops: CDR1 SNHLY, CDR2 FYNNEI. The CDR3 consists of 16 residues. Full variable domain (missing parts from reference TRBV2 and TRBJ1-2): EPEVTQTPSHQVTQMGQEVILRCVPISNHLYFYWYRQILGQKVEFLVSFYNNEISEKSEIFDDQFSVERPDGSNFTLKIRSTKLEDSAMYFCASSDEADSIKEGYTFGSGTRLTVV.